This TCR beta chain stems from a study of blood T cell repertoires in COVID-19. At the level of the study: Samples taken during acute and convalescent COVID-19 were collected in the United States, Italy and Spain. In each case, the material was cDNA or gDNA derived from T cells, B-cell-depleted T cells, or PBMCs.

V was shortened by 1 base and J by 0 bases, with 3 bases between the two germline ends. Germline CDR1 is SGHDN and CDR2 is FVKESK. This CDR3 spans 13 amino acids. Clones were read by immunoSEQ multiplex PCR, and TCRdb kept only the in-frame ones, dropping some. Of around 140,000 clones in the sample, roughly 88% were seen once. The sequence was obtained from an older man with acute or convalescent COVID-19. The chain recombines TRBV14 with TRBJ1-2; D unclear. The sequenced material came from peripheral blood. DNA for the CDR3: TGTGCCAGCAGCCAAGCCTCTAACTATGGCTACACCTTC. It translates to CASSQASNYGYTF. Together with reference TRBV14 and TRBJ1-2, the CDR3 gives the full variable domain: EAGVTQFPSHSVIEKGQTVTLRCDPISGHDNLYWYRRVMGKEIKFLLHFVKESKQDESGMPNNRFLAERTGGTYSTLKVQPAELEDSGVYFCASSQASNYGYTFGSGTRLTVV.